These T cell receptor beta chains were read from a single sample in a study of beta chain features in type 1 diabetes. Profiled with immunoSEQ multiplex PCR; TCRdb holds only in-frame clones, not every one. The sample consists of around 200,000 clones, 10% to 15% of them appearing once. Sequenced sample: central memory CD4+ T cells from blood. These receptors were obtained from a woman younger than 35 in good health. CDR3s leave out the opening cysteine and the closing phenylalanine or tryptophan. Fields, in order: V gene, J gene, CDR3 protein.

>TRBV29-1|TRBJ1-2
SVEEGDRAGYGYT
>TRBV28|TRBJ1-2
ASTPTGYNYGYT
>TRBV7-2|TRBJ2-1
ASSLAQRENWV
>TRBV7-2|TRBJ2-5
ASSSMSLETQY
>TRBV28|TRBJ2-1
ASYSQGWQF
>TRBV5-6|TRBJ2-5
ASSWTSGAETQY
>TRBV4-2|TRBJ2-5
ASSHGGREETQY
>TRBV5-4|TRBJ2-3
ASSLVHGENTQY
>TRBV7-7|TRBJ2-5
ASSLNLLEETQY
>TRBV28|TRBJ2-5
ASSSGTGGETQY
>TRBV18|TRBJ2-7
ASSPITGGGTDYEQY
>TRBV11-2|TRBJ1-1
ASSLVQGSNTEAF
>TRBV9|TRBJ2-1
ASSVRGLAGAGEQF
>TRBV4-2|TRBJ2-6
ASSHSSGANVLT
>TRBV6-5|TRBJ2-1
ASRLGLDYNEQF
>TRBV29-1|TRBJ2-3
SHTGADTQY
>TRBV15|TRBJ2-3
ATSSILAGVGDTQY
>TRBV7-6|TRBJ2-5
ASSLAYQETQY